This T cell receptor beta chain was sequenced for a study of T cells in women clearing cervical HPV infection. Repertoires were generated with immunoSEQ multiplex PCR, while TCRdb's copy carries only in-frame clones and drops some. Its clone listing holds 30,000 to 40,000 clones. Of note for this clone: The read falls 3 residues short of the CDR3 end, and the missing part is taken from the germline J gene.

CDR1 SGHDN and CDR2 FVKESK come from the germline V gene. V trimming: 1 base; J trimming: 7 bases; junction bases outside the gene matches: 14. The CDR3 runs 17 residues. V and J are TRBV14 and TRBJ2-5; 8 bases fit TRBD1. The TCR was taken from a woman aged 18 to 75 with a cervical HPV16 infection that either progressed to CIN3+ or cleared (not recorded which). The sample taken for sequencing was blood buffy coat. This chain's CDR3 is CASSQGLVVQGAGTQYF. The covered CDR3 bases are TGTGCCAGCAGCCAAGGACTAGTCGTTCAGGGGGCAGGGACC.